Presented here are 20 T cell receptor beta chains from one specimen sequenced in a study of blood T cell repertoires in COVID-19. Sequenced by immunoSEQ multiplex PCR; TCRdb stores in-frame clones only, minus some. Here the sample spans about 110,000 clones, more than 70% being singletons. Input material: peripheral blood. The receptors derive from a man in his fifties or sixties with active or convalescent COVID-19.

This sequence joins TRBV6-2 or TRBV6-3 and TRBJ2-7; unclear D gene. Germline assignment: CDR1 MNHEY and CDR2 SVGEGT. This CDR3 comprises 13 residues. V dropped 0 bases and J dropped 5 bases, with 8 bases sitting between them. The DNA of the CDR3 is TGTGCCAGCAGTTACTCGAGACAACACGAGCAGTACTTC. Its protein is CASSYSRQHEQYF.

V gene TRBV3-1 (or the pseudogene TRBV3-2) combines with J gene TRBJ1-5; D gene uncertain. V was clipped by 7 bases and J by 5 bases, with 12 bases between them. Per germline, CDR1 LGHDT and CDR2 YNNKEL (reference sequence). The CDR3 length is 13 residues. The CDR3 loop reads CASTTGRDQPQHF. The DNA of the CDR3 is TGTGCCAGCACCACCGGGAGGGATCAGCCCCAGCATTTT.

This clone was seen a handful of times. This chain joins TRBV27 and TRBJ1-2; D uncertain. Germline V gene lookup returns CDR1 MNHEY and CDR2 SMNVEV (reference sequence). The CDR3 contains 13 residues. The V and J ends lost 0 bases and 6 bases respectively, with 8 bases between them. In nucleotides, the CDR3 is TGTGCCAGCAGTTTATCGGGCTTTCATGGCTACACCTTC. Protein sequence: CASSLSGFHGYTF.

This clone has a single count. The chain joins TRBV6-5 to TRBJ2-7, with TRBD2 identical over 7 bases. The length of the CDR3 is 15 residues. The ends lost 2 bases at V and 3 bases at J; junction bases unmatched: 7. CDR1 and CDR2 from the germline V gene are MNHEY and SVGAGI. The CDR3 region is CASSYGALAHYEQYF. CDR3 nucleotides: TGTGCCAGCAGTTACGGGGCACTAGCGCACTACGAGCAGTACTTC.

This chain joins TRBV30 and TRBJ1-1; D uncertain. The ends were cut back, 5 bases at V and 0 bases at J, with 13 bases in the middle. CDR1 GTSNPN and CDR2 SVGIG come from the germline V gene (reference sequence). The length of the CDR3 is 14 residues. Here the CDR3 reads CAWVRGRMNTEAFF. The DNA of the CDR3 is TGTGCCTGGGTTCGCGGGAGGATGAACACTGAAGCTTTCTTT.

The chain joins TRBV5-6 to TRBJ1-6; tentative D call: TRBD1 (6 bases). The CDR3 length is 15 residues. CDR1 is SGHDT, CDR2 YYEEEE, per germline. V shed 1 base and J shed 3 bases, with 8 bases lying between them. This CDR3 is CASSLLTGYNSPLHF. As DNA, the CDR3 is TGTGCCAGCAGCTTGTTGACAGGCTATAATTCACCCCTCCACTTT.

CDR3 sequence: CASSEWSPGQGDEKLFF. The CDR3 DNA sequence: TGCGCCAGCAGTGAGTGGTCTCCGGGACAGGGTGATGAAAAACTGTTTTTT. The rearrangement joins TRBV10-1 to TRBJ1-4; 9 nucleotides line up with TRBD1. J was trimmed by 6 bases and V by 1 base; bases with no gene match: 9. Germline V gene data show CDR1 as WNHNN and CDR2 as SYGVQD (reference sequence). The CDR3 has 17 amino acids.

The chain employs TRBV30 and TRBJ1-1; D gene ambiguous. The V end was cut by 4 bases, the J end by 1 base, with 10 bases between. CDR1 GTSNPN and CDR2 SVGIG come from the germline V gene (reference sequence). CDR3 length: 13 amino acids. CDR3 loop: CAWIDIPNTEAFF. The CDR3 nucleotides read TGTGCCTGGATTGACATCCCGAACACTGAAGCTTTCTTT.

The J gene is TRBJ2-1, the V gene TRBV11-3; 11 bases fit TRBD2. Unmatched junction bases numbered 2, after V lost 4 bases and J lost 6 bases. The CDR3 totals 14 residues. Germline assignment: CDR1 SGHNT and CDR2 YENEEA. CDR3 residues: CASSSGLAANEQFF. CDR3 bases: TGTGCCAGCAGCTCGGGACTAGCGGCCAATGAGCAGTTCTTC.

This sequence joins TRBV5-4 and TRBJ2-1; 8 bases match TRBD2. With 3 bases clipped from V and 7 bases from J, the junction kept 21 bases outside the gene matches. CDR3 length: 19 amino acids. The V gene's germline CDR1 is SGHNT and CDR2 YYREEE (reference sequence). The CDR3 nucleotides are TGTGCCAGCAGCTCGCGCATGGACGGGAGGGCCCGTGTGGGGAATGAGCAGTTCTTC. This sequence encodes CASSSRMDGRARVGNEQFF.

This clone was found once. The chain is built from TRBV19 and TRBJ2-7; TRBD1 might be the D (5 bases). Germline-derived CDR1 and CDR2 are LNHDA and SQIVND (reference sequence). Between the trimmed V and J ends, which lost 4 bases and 4 bases, there was a span of 17 bases. The CDR3 runs to 15 residues. This chain's CDR3 is CASSSGAGLSYEQYF. DNA of the CDR3: TGTGCCAGTAGTAGTGGGGCAGGCCTCTCTTACGAGCAGTACTTC.

V is TRBV27 and J is TRBJ2-7, with 8 bases identical to TRBD2. The trim removed 5 bases at V and 2 bases at J, leaving 5 bases unmatched. The CDR3 sequence is 14 residues long. CDR1 and CDR2 (germline): MNHEY, SMNVEV (reference sequence). For the CDR3, the DNA is TGTGCCAGCAGTCGACGGGAGGGCACCTACGAGCAGTACTTC. This gives the protein CASSRREGTYEQYF.

The chain is built from TRBV6-1 and TRBJ1-3; 8 nucleotides line up with TRBD1. The CDR3 length is 15 residues. V dropped 3 bases and J dropped 2; count of bases not matched to a gene: 3. CDR1 is MNHNS, CDR2 SASEGT, per germline. The CDR3 sequence is CASSETGATGNTIYF. The CDR3 bases are TGTGCCAGCAGTGAGACAGGGGCTACTGGAAACACCATATATTTT.

The genes are TRBV28 and TRBJ2-3; weak D call: TRBD1 (5 bases). The length of the CDR3 is 16 residues. Germline assignment: CDR1 MDHEN and CDR2 SYDVKM. V lost 2 bases and J 2 bases, leaving 14 bases between the germline ends. CDR3 DNA sequence: TGTGCCAGCAGTTTACGGGCAGGGCTGATCACAGATACGCAGTATTTT. Translating gives CASSLRAGLITDTQYF.

The rearrangement uses TRBV7-9 and TRBJ1-1; D not certain. Looked up from germline, CDR1 is SEHNR and CDR2 is FQNEAQ (reference sequence). Deletions cut 7 bases from V and 5 bases from J, with 17 bases between. The CDR3 is made up of 14 amino acids. The CDR3 reads CASTASSELTEAFF. The CDR3 region has the DNA TGTGCCAGCACCGCTTCGTCCGAACTTACTGAAGCTTTCTTT.

The rearrangement joins TRBV28 to TRBJ2-3; 8 positions agree with TRBD1. The CDR3 has 14 residues. Germline CDR1 reads MDHEN; CDR2 reads SYDVKM. The V and J ends lost 6 bases and 6 bases, in that order; junction bases with no gene match: 8. The CDR3 loop reads CASSPPDRDDTQYF. CDR3 DNA sequence: TGTGCCAGCAGCCCCCCGGACAGGGACGATACGCAGTATTTT. Supplemented by reference TRBV28 and TRBJ2-3, the full variable domain reads DVKVTQSSRYLVKRTGEKVFLECVQDMDHENMFWYRQDPGLGLRLIYFSYDVKMKEKGDIPEGYSVSREKKERFSLILESASTNQTSMYLCASSPPDRDDTQYFGPGTRLTVL.

V gene TRBV5-5 combines with J gene TRBJ1-5; 8 bases align to TRBD1. V lost 4 bases, J lost 10 bases, and 10 bases stayed unmatched. The CDR3 has 14 residues. Germline V CDR1 and CDR2: SGHKS, YYEKEE (reference sequence). CDR3 coding DNA: TGTGCCAGCAGCCCTGGGACAGGCAATCCCCCCCAGCATTTT. Its translation is CASSPGTGNPPQHF.

The chain's CDR3 is CASSPAEDEQFF. The CDR3 DNA reads TGTGCCAGCAGTCCCGCCGAGGATGAGCAGTTCTTC. J is TRBJ2-1 and V is TRBV6-5; no definite D call. The germline V gene has CDR1 MNHEY and CDR2 SVGAGI. V lost 5 bases and J 8 bases, leaving 10 bases between the germline ends. The CDR3 contains 12 residues.

The genes are TRBV4-3 and TRBJ2-3; 7 bases are shared with TRBD2. The V and J ends lost 2 bases and 0 bases, in that order; junction bases with no gene match: 5. Germline CDR1 LGHNA, CDR2 YSLEER. This CDR3 has 16 residues. Here the CDR3 DNA reads TGCGCCAGCAGCCAACTAGCGGTTACTAGCACAGATACGCAGTATTTT. Protein: CASSQLAVTSTDTQYF.

The chain joins TRBV5-1 to TRBJ1-5, with D possibly being TRBD1 (5 bases). CDR3 length: 15 residues. Trimming removed 1 base at V and 3 bases at J, with 11 bases between. Germline V gives CDR1 SGHRS, CDR2 YFSETQ. The CDR3 protein is CASSLISGLNQPQHF. For the CDR3, the DNA is TGCGCCAGCAGCTTGATATCGGGACTCAATCAGCCCCAGCATTTT.